Listed below are T cell receptor beta chains from one sample, sequenced in a study of PD-1 blockade in mismatch repair-deficient tumors. Using immunoSEQ multiplex PCR, the repertoire was profiled, and TCRdb retains in-frame clones only, with some absent. The sample records 49,000 or so clones, about 85% being singletons. The material sequenced was peripheral blood, taken approximately 18 weeks after starting pembrolizumab. Receptors were obtained from an adult with mismatch repair-deficient cancer. Both conserved end residues are trimmed from each CDR3. Each record gives: V gene, CDR3 protein.

V: TRBV5-1
CDR3: ASSLDSEFTDTQY

V: TRBV7-8
CDR3: ASSHWGGSSYNEQF

V: TRBV7-2
CDR3: ASSFVPGQGNYGYT

V: TRBV6-5
CDR3: ASSYPGSDTQY

V: TRBV27
CDR3: ASSLSLGGSYGYT

V: TRBV19
CDR3: ATYLGTGELF

V: TRBV2
CDR3: ASSRDIYSNQPQH

V: TRBV11-2
CDR3: ASSLDLRAGQETQY

V: TRBV27
CDR3: ASIPLYEGLKMDTQY

V: TRBV29-1
CDR3: SVGNREEAQY

V: TRBV7-9
CDR3: ASSQWTGGDEKLF

V: TRBV15
CDR3: ATSRVLNEKLF

V: TRBV9
CDR3: ASSVGFGTGELF

V: TRBV2
CDR3: ASSVRMGGEAF

V: TRBV11-2
CDR3: ASSNRQSSGNTIY

V: TRBV20-1
CDR3: SANTEAF

V: TRBV5-1
CDR3: ASRRDGYNEQF

V: TRBV15
CDR3: ATSRASGRYNEQF

V: TRBV6-6
CDR3: ASSGGTGELF

V: TRBV7-9
CDR3: ASSSWLASGIGETQY

V: TRBV6-1
CDR3: ASSVQGQQPQH

V: TRBV6-1
CDR3: ASSERALGLNNEQF

V: TRBV19
CDR3: ASSNQATKNEQF

V: TRBV27
CDR3: ASSFQTGGEQY

V: TRBV19
CDR3: ASTAGGSTNYGYT

V: TRBV10-3
CDR3: AIRDRTNEKLF

V: TRBV10-3
CDR3: AISPGEGEQY

V: TRBV6-6
CDR3: ASSSLAESYEQY

V: TRBV6-5
CDR3: ASTQSGGQDEAF

V: TRBV19
CDR3: ASKTTGGHSNQPQH

V: TRBV29-1
CDR3: SVEWRETKTQY

V: TRBV5-4
CDR3: ASSLRGGKDEQY

V: TRBV25-1
CDR3: ASSFRDTGGNTEAF

V: TRBV6-5
CDR3: ASSSGQGVSSTQY

V: TRBV11-2
CDR3: ASSLGGSYNEQF

V: TRBV6-6
CDR3: ASSRLDTSGNTIY

V: TRBV5-6
CDR3: ASSWDDRGAYNEQF

V: TRBV27
CDR3: ASSFYREETQY

V: TRBV28
CDR3: ASSPPPGRVTEAF

V: TRBV5-1
CDR3: ASSFVHGDTEAF

V: TRBV7-2
CDR3: ASSSAETGWRTEAF

V: TRBV7-8
CDR3: ASTEGGGGLTNTQY

V: TRBV28
CDR3: ASSDNPLGGWTGELF

V: TRBV18
CDR3: ASSPLSDLRYGYT

V: TRBV9
CDR3: ASSGGTSGRETQY

V: TRBV29-1
CDR3: SVEDRGPTDTQY

V: TRBV29-1
CDR3: SVIIPGNTEAF

V: TRBV9
CDR3: ASSPRQGAYEQY

V: TRBV19
CDR3: ASSIVRGPYEQY

V: TRBV5-4
CDR3: ASSRQGAANEKLF

V: TRBV5-1
CDR3: ASSLGSSGSRETQY

V: TRBV5-1
CDR3: ASSLVLAGDNEQF

V: TRBV6-5
CDR3: ASSPDTFSYNEQF

V: TRBV7-2
CDR3: ASSLGGRTDTQY